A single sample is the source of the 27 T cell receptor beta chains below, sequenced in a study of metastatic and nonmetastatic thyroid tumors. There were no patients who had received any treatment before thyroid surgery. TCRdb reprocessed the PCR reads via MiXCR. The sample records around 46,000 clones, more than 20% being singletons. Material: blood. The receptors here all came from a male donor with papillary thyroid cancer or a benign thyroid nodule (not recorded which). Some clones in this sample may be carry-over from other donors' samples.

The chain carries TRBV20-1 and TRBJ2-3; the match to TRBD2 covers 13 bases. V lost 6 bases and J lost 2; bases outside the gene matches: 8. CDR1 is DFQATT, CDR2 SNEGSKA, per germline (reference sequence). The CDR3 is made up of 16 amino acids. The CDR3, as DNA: TGCAGTGCCCCTTATGGACTAGCGGGGGCCACAGATACGCAGTATTTT. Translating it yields CSAPYGLAGATDTQYF.

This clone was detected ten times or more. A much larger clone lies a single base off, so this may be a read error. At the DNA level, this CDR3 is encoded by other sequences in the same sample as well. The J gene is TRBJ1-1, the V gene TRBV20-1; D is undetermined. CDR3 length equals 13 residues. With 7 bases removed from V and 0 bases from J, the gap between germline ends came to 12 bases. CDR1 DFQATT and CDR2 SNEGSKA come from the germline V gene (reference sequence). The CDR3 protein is CSVISYLNTEAFF. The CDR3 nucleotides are TGCAGTGTCATAAGCTACTTGAACACTGAAGCTTTCTTT.

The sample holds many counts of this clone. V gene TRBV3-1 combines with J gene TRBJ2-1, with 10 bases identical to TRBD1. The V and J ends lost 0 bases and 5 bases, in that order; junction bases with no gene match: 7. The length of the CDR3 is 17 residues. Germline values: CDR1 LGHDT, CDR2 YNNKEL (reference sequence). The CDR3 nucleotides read TGTGCCAGCAGCCAAGATTTAGGGACAGGGGTCGACAATGAGCAGTTCTTC. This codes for CASSQDLGTGVDNEQFF.

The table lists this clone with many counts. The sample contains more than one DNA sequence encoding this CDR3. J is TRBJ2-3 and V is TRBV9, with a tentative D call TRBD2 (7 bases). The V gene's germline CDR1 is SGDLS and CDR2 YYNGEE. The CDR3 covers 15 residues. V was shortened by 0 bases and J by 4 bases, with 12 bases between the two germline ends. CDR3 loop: CASSVGGGPADTQYF. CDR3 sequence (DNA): TGTGCCAGCAGCGTAGGGGGGGGCCCCGCAGATACGCAGTATTTT.

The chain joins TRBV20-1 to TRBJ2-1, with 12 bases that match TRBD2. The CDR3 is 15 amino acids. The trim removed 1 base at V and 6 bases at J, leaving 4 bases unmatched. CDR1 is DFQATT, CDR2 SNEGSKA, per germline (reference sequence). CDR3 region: CSARVGTSGPNEQFF. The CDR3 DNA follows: TGCAGTGCTAGAGTCGGGACTAGCGGGCCCAATGAGCAGTTCTTC.

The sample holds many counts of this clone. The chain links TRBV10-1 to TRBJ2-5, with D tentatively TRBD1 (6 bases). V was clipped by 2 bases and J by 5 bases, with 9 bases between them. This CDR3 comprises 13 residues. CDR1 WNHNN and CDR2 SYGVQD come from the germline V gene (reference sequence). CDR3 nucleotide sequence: TGCGCCAGCAGTGAGGAGAGGGGGGAGACCCAGTACTTC. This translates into CASSEERGETQYF.

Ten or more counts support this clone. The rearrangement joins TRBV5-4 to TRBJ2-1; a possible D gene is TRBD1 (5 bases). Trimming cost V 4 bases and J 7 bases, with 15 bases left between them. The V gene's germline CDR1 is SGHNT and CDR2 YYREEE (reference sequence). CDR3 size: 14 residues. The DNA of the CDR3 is TGTGCCAGCAGCGGAAAACCTCAGGGAAATGAGCAGTTCTTC. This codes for CASSGKPQGNEQFF.

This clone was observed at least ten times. This chain's CDR3 is CASSIFGGRGKEKLFF. CDR3 DNA: TGTGCCAGTAGTATTTTCGGCGGCAGGGGTAAGGAAAAACTGTTTTTT. This sequence joins TRBV19 and TRBJ1-4; tentative D call: TRBD1 (6 bases). The CDR3 runs 16 residues. Germline V lookup: CDR1 LNHDA, CDR2 SQIVND (reference sequence). Trimming removed 3 bases from V and 8 bases from J, with 19 bases in between.

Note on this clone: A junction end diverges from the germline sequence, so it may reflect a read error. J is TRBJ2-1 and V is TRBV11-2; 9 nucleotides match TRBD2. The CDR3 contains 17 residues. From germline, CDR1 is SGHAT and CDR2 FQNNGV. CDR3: CAISLEVTGASGDGQFF. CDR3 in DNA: TGTGCCATCAGCTTAGAGGTGACGGGGGCTAGCGGGGATGGGCAGTTCTTC.

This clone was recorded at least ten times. CDR3 DNA: TGTGCCACCAGCGGGGACTACCACAATGAGCAGTTCTTC. The encoded protein is CATSGDYHNEQFF. The rearrangement uses TRBV15 and TRBJ2-1; 7 nucleotides align to TRBD2. CDR1 LNHNV and CDR2 YYDKDF come from the germline V gene (reference sequence). V trimming: 5 bases; J trimming: 5 bases; junction bases outside the gene matches: 3. The CDR3 contains 13 residues.

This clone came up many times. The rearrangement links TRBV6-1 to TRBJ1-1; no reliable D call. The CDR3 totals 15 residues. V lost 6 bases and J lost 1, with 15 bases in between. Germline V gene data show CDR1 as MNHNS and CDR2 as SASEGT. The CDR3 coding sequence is TGTGCCAGCAGAGGCTTGGACGGAAAGAACACTGAAGCTTTCTTT. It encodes CASRGLDGKNTEAFF.

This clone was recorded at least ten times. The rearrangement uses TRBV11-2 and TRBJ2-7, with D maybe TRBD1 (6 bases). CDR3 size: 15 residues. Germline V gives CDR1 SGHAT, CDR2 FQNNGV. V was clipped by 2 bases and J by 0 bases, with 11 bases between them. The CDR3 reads CASSLRSDSSYEQYF. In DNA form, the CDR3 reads TGTGCCAGCAGCTTAAGATCGGACAGCTCCTACGAGCAGTACTTC.

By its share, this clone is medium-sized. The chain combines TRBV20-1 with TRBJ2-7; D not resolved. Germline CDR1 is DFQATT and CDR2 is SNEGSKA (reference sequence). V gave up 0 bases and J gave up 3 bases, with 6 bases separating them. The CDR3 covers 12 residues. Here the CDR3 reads CSAREDLYEQYF. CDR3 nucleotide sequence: TGCAGTGCTAGAGAGGACCTCTACGAGCAGTACTTC.

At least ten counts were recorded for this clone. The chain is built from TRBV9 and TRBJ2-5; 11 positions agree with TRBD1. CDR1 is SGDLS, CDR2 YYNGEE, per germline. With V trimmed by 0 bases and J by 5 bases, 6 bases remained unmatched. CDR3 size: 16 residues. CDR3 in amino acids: CASSVGGTGGGETQYF. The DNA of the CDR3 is TGTGCCAGCAGCGTAGGCGGGACAGGGGGTGGGGAGACCCAGTACTTC.

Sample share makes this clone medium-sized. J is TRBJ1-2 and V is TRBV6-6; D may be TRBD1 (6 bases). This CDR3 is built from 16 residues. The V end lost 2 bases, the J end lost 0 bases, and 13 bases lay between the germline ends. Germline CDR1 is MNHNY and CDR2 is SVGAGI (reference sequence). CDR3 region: CASSYGGALPNYGYTF. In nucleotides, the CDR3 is TGTGCCAGCAGTTACGGGGGGGCCCTTCCTAACTATGGCTACACCTTC.

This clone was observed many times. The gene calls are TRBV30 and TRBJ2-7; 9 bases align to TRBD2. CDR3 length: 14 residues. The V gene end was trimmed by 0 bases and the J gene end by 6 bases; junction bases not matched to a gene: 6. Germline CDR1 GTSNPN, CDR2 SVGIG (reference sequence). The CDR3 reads CAWSVLGLAGEQYF. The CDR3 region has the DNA TGTGCCTGGAGTGTACTGGGACTAGCAGGCGAGCAGTACTTC.

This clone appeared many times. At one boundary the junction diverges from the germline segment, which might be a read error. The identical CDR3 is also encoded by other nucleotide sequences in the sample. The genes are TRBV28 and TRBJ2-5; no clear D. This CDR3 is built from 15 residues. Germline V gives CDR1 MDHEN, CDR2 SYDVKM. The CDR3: CASRSGSIMGETQYF. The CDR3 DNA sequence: TGTGCTAGCAGGTCGGGCAGTATAATGGGAGAGACCCAGTACTTC.

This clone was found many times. CDR3 in DNA: TGTGCCAGCAGTAGGGACTCCGCTCACGAGCAGTACTTC. Amino acids: CASSRDSAHEQYF. V is TRBV28 and J is TRBJ2-7, with TRBD2 as a possible D gene (6 bases). Germline V gene sequence: CDR1 MDHEN, CDR2 SYDVKM. The germline V and J ends were trimmed by 5 bases and 5 bases, with 13 bases remaining between them. This CDR3 comprises 13 residues.

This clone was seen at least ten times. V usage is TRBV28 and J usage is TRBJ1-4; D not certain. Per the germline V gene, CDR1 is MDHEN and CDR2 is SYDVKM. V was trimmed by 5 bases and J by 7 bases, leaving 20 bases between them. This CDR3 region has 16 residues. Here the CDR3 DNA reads TGTGCCAGCAGTCCCCCCCCTTGGACGGACCGTGAAAAACTGTTTTTT. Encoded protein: CASSPPPWTDREKLFF.

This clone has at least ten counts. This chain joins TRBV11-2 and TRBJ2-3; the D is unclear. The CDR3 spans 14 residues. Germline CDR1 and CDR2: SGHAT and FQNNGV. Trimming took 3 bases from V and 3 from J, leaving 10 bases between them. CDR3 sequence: CASSFPFGTDTQYF. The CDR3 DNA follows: TGTGCCAGCAGCTTTCCGTTTGGAACAGATACGCAGTATTTT.

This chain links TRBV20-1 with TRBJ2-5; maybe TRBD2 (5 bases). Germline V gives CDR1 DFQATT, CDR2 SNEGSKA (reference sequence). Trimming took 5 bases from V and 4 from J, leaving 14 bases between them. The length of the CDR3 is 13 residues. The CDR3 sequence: CSAGVPSGETQYF. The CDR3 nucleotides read TGCAGTGCTGGGGTTCCAAGCGGAGAGACCCAGTACTTC.

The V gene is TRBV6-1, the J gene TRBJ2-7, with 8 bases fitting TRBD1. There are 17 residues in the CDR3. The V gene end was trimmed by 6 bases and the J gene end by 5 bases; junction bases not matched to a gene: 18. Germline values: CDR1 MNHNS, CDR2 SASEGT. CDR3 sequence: CASSPPHAGTGFNEQYF. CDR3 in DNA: TGTGCCAGCAGCCCTCCACACGCTGGGACAGGTTTTAACGAGCAGTACTTC.

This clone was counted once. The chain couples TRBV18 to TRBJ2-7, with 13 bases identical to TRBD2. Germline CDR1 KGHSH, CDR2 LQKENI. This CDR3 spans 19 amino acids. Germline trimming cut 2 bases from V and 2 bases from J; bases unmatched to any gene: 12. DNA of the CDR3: TGTGCCAGCTCACCAAAGGGGGCAAGGACTAGCGGGAGCCCCTACGAGCAGTACTTC. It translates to CASSPKGARTSGSPYEQYF. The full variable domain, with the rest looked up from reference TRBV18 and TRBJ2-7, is NAGVMQNPRHLVRRRGQEARLRCSPMKGHSHVYWYRQLPEEGLKFMVYLQKENIIDESGMPKERFSAEFPKEGPSILRIQQVVRGDSAAYFCASSPKGARTSGSPYEQYFGPGTRLTVT.

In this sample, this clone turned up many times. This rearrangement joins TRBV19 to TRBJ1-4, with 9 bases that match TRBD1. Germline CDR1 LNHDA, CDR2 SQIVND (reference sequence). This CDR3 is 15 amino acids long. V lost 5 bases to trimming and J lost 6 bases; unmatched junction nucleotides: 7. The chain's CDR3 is CASSLQGALDEKLFF. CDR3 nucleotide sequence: TGTGCCAGTAGTTTACAGGGGGCGTTGGATGAAAAACTGTTTTTT.

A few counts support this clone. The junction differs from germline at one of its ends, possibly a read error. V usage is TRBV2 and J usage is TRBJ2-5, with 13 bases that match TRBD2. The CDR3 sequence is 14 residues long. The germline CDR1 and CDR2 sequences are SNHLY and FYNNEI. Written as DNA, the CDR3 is TGTACCAGCACCGGACTAGCGGGGGTCGGGACCCAGTACTTC. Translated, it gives CTSTGLAGVGTQYF.

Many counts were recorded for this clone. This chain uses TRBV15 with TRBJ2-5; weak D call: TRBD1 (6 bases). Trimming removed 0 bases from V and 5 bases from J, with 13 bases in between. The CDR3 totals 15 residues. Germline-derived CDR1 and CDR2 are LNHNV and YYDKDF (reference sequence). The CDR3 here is CATSRDQGSGETQYF. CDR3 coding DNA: TGTGCCACCAGCAGAGATCAGGGGTCGGGGGAGACCCAGTACTTC.

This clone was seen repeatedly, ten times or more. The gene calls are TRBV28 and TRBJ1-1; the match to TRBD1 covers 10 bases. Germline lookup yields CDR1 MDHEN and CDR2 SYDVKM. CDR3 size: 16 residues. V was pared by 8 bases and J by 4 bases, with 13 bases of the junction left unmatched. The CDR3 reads CASRGTGEYLLTEAFF. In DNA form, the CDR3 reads TGTGCCAGCCGCGGGACAGGGGAATACCTACTCACTGAAGCTTTCTTT.